This T cell receptor beta chain was recovered during a study of spatial heterogeneity in lung cancer. Study overall: Detected beta-chain sequences consistently exceeded alpha-chain sequences. Strong correlation linked TCR transcript counts in tumor regions to a T cell module score derived from matched bulk RNA-seq. Raw reads showed each unique TCR and UMI combination turning up more than ten times on average.

In its sample, this clonotype was seen many times. No antigen is known for it. At one of its ends the junction is not consistent with the germline gene, which may arise from a read error. Time point meaning: sample taken at primary tumor resection. Findings and caveats of the study: One measure, the expanded intratumoral alpha and beta TCR count, tracked tumor mutation counts. Nonsynonymous mutation counts, ubiquitous and regional, were tracked by the respective counts of ubiquitous and regional expanded TCRs.

Via MiXCR, TCRdb re-called the 5' RACE reads, giving one row per CDR3 protein. The sample includes under 7,000 distinct CDR3 sequences, less than 3.5% of them seen just once. The source was lung tumor tissue, collected at surgery. This TCR was recovered from a male donor with early-stage non-small cell lung cancer.

The DNA of the CDR3 is TGTGCCAGTAGTGTACAGGGGAATGGCGACACCTTC. Protein: CASSVQGNGDTF. This chain connects TRBV19 to TRBJ1-2; TRBD1 matches at 7 bases. The CDR3 runs to 12 residues. Germline CDR1 and CDR2: LNHDA and SQIVND (reference sequence). The full variable domain, completed using reference TRBV19 and TRBJ1-2, is DGGITQSPKYLFRKEGQNVTLSCEQNLNHDAMYWYRQDPGQGLRLIYYSQIVNDFQKGDIAEGYSVSREKKESFPLTVTSAQKNPTAFYLCASSVQGNGDTFGSGTRLTVV.